This passage covers 19 T cell receptor beta chains from one sample sequenced in a study of regulatory T cells. Points from the study as a whole: In CD3G-deficient patients, conventional CD4+ T cells were enriched for hydrophobic CDR3 residues at positions 6 and 7.

No antigens are known for them. Amplification used 52 TRBV primers and 13 TRBJ primers. The method was immunoSEQ multiplex PCR; TCRdb's version includes in-frame clones alone and lacks a portion of them. The sample includes 25,000 to 30,000 clones, around 90% of them seen just once. Sequenced material: conventional CD4+ T cells sorted from blood. The receptors were gathered from a person under 30 with CD3G deficiency.

The chain has TRBV28 and TRBJ1-5; a weak D match, TRBD1 (6 bases). V dropped 6 bases and J dropped 4 bases, with 13 bases sitting between them. The germline gives CDR1 MDHEN, CDR2 SYDVKM. This CDR3 contains 14 residues. CDR3 DNA sequence: TGTGCCAGCAGCCTTGACAGGTTAAATCAGCCCCAGCATTTT. Its protein product is CASSLDRLNQPQHF.

This chain uses TRBV7-9 with TRBJ2-4; TRBD2 matches 7 bases. The CDR3 has 11 amino acids. Germline CDR1 and CDR2: SEHNR and FQNEAQ (reference sequence). Germline trimming cut 3 bases from V and 13 bases from J; bases unmatched to any gene: 3. The CDR3 protein is CASSFRGEQYF. For the CDR3, the DNA is TGTGCCAGCAGCTTTCGGGGGGAACAGTACTTC.

This chain uses TRBV4-1 with TRBJ2-5; a possible D gene is TRBD2 (6 bases). V was pared by 2 bases and J by 5 bases, with 15 bases between. CDR3 length: 15 residues. The V gene's germline CDR1 is MGHRA and CDR2 YSYEKL. CDR3 coding DNA: TGCGCCAGCAGCCAACTCGGGGCCCGGGGGGAGACCCAGTACTTC. This gives the protein CASSQLGARGETQYF.

This sequence joins TRBV10-3 and TRBJ2-7; D is possibly TRBD1 (6 bases). The germline V and J ends were trimmed by 3 bases and 6 bases, with 12 bases remaining between them. The CDR3 covers 13 residues. Germline V CDR1 and CDR2: ENHRY, SYGVKD. This CDR3 is CAISESGVGEQYF. As DNA, the CDR3 is TGTGCCATCAGTGAATCAGGGGTGGGCGAGCAGTACTTC.

This chain links TRBV6-6 with TRBJ2-7, with D possibly being TRBD1 (6 bases). Germline V gene data show CDR1 as MNHNY and CDR2 as SVGAGI (reference sequence). V lost 6 bases, J lost 7 bases, and 10 bases lay in between. This CDR3 region has 11 residues. The DNA of the CDR3 is TGTGCCAGCAGCCAGGGGTGGGAGCAGTACTTC. This gives the protein CASSQGWEQYF.

The chain employs TRBV28 and TRBJ2-1; the D is unclear. This CDR3 contains 15 residues. Germline V gives CDR1 MDHEN, CDR2 SYDVKM. With 6 bases removed from V and 0 bases from J, the gap between germline ends came to 12 bases. The CDR3 DNA reads TGTGCCAGCAGGTCCGACCTCCTCTCCTACAATGAGCAGTTCTTC. Its protein product is CASRSDLLSYNEQFF.

This sequence joins TRBV7-2 and TRBJ2-1; the match to TRBD2 covers 9 bases. Germline CDR1 and CDR2: SGHTA and FQGNSA. The CDR3 is 16 amino acids. V shed 1 base and J 8 bases; nucleotides not matched to a gene: 9. The CDR3, as DNA: TGTGCCAGCAGCTTAGGCCTGGCGGGGGGGCTGGATGAGCAGTTCTTC. It specifies CASSLGLAGGLDEQFF.

The chain joins TRBV28 to TRBJ2-3, with TRBD2 matching over 16 bases. This CDR3 has 21 amino acids. Germline values: CDR1 MDHEN, CDR2 SYDVKM. Trimming removed 2 bases from V and 0 bases from J; junction bases left unmatched: 11. In DNA, the CDR3 is TGTGCCAGCAGTTTACGTCTTCCGGGACTAGCGGGAGGGCGCAGCACAGATACGCAGTATTTT. Translation: CASSLRLPGLAGGRSTDTQYF.

The V call is TRBV6-1, the J call TRBJ2-7, with 10 bases identical to TRBD2. Germline loops: CDR1 MNHNS, CDR2 SASEGT. Trimming took 7 bases from V and 3 from J; bases not matched to a gene: 6. The CDR3 length is 14 residues. CDR3 in amino acids: CASTASGGYYEQYF. CDR3 DNA: TGTGCCAGCACCGCTAGCGGGGGATACTACGAGCAGTACTTC.

The chain employs TRBV6-6 and TRBJ1-1, with unresolved D. Trimming shortened V by 8 bases and J by 1 base, and 11 bases separated the two germline ends. Germline CDR1 MNHNY, CDR2 SVGAGI (reference sequence). This CDR3 contains 13 residues. CDR3 DNA sequence: TGTGCCAGCTGCCGCCACCAGAACACTGAAGCTTTCTTT. Its protein is CASCRHQNTEAFF.

The chain couples TRBV7-8 to TRBJ2-5; 9 bases are a match to TRBD1. Trimming removed 5 bases from V and 4 bases from J; junction bases left unmatched: 11. This CDR3 comprises 16 residues. Per germline, CDR1 SGHVS and CDR2 FQNEAQ. Here the CDR3 reads CASSRRDRVSAETQYF. CDR3 sequence (DNA): TGTGCCAGCAGCCGCCGGGACAGGGTCTCGGCAGAGACCCAGTACTTC.

The rearrangement uses TRBV18 and TRBJ1-1, with D possibly being TRBD1 (6 bases). V lost 2 bases and J 4 bases, leaving 8 bases between the germline ends. CDR3 length equals 13 residues. In germline, CDR1 is KGHSH, CDR2 LQKENI. The CDR3 region has the DNA TGTGCCAGCTCACCAAGGGGGGCCACTGAAGCTTTCTTT. Protein sequence: CASSPRGATEAFF. The full variable domain, rest sourced from reference TRBV18 and TRBJ1-1, is NAGVMQNPRHLVRRRGQEARLRCSPMKGHSHVYWYRQLPEEGLKFMVYLQKENIIDESGMPKERFSAEFPKEGPSILRIQQVVRGDSAAYFCASSPRGATEAFFGQGTRLTVV.

The CDR3 DNA follows: TGTGCCAGCAGTGCGGCAAACACTGAAGCTTTCTTT. Translating it yields CASSAANTEAFF. This chain connects TRBV2 to TRBJ1-1; D is undetermined. Looked up from germline, CDR1 is SNHLY and CDR2 is FYNNEI. This CDR3 region has 12 residues. V was shortened by 4 bases and J by 2 bases, with 5 bases between the two germline ends. The whole variable domain, filled in from reference TRBV2 and TRBJ1-1, reads EPEVTQTPSHQVTQMGQEVILRCVPISNHLYFYWYRQILGQKVEFLVSFYNNEISEKSEIFDDQFSVERPDGSNFTLKIRSTKLEDSAMYFCASSAANTEAFFGQGTRLTVV.

The chain joins TRBV9 to TRBJ1-3; 7 nucleotides match TRBD1. Germline loops: CDR1 SGDLS, CDR2 YYNGEE. The length of the CDR3 is 16 residues. The trim removed 3 bases at V and 3 bases at J, leaving 9 bases unmatched. CDR3 loop: CASSAEVGGGGNTIYF. For the CDR3, the DNA is TGTGCCAGCAGCGCCGAGGTAGGGGGCGGTGGAAACACCATATATTTT.

The chain joins TRBV23-1 to TRBJ1-3; D is ambiguous. TRBV23-1 carries the ORF label, with uncertain function. The CDR3 loop spans 18 amino acids. V lost 2 bases and J lost 0, with 17 bases in between. The CDR3 region has the DNA TGCGCCAGCAGTCAAACGGACTCTACAGATCGCTCTGGAAACACCATATATTTT. Translation: CASSQTDSTDRSGNTIYF.

The J gene is TRBJ2-3, the V gene TRBV6-1; no definite D call. V was clipped by 3 bases and J by 6 bases, with 10 bases between them. CDR1 and CDR2 (germline): MNHNS, SASEGT. The CDR3 has 13 residues. The CDR3 loop reads CASSDSPRDTQYF. The DNA of the CDR3 is TGTGCCAGCAGTGATTCTCCCAGGGATACGCAGTATTTT.

The chain is built from TRBV5-1 and TRBJ1-1, with 9 bases identical to TRBD1. Germline loops: CDR1 SGHRS, CDR2 YFSETQ. CDR3 size: 15 residues. Trimming cost V 3 bases and J 3 bases; bases outside gene matches: 6. DNA of the CDR3: TGCGCCAGCAGCTCCGGGACAGGGTGGGACACTGAAGCTTTCTTT. It specifies CASSSGTGWDTEAFF.

The rearrangement links TRBV6-1 to TRBJ1-6, with a possible D match to TRBD1 (5 bases). The CDR3 is 16 amino acids. Trimming left V 2 bases short and J 0 bases short, with 8 bases between. Germline values: CDR1 MNHNS, CDR2 SASEGT. This CDR3 is CASSETGNSYNSPLHF. DNA of the CDR3: TGTGCCAGCAGTGAAACAGGCAACTCCTATAATTCACCCCTCCACTTT.

The chain combines TRBV28 with TRBJ1-1; D is uncertain. Trimming removed 7 bases from V and 2 bases from J, with 14 bases in between. Germline V CDR1 and CDR2: MDHEN, SYDVKM. The CDR3 is 14 amino acids. CDR3 sequence reads: CASTRGGSNTEAFF. The CDR3 region has the DNA TGTGCCAGCACCCGGGGAGGGAGTAACACTGAAGCTTTCTTT.